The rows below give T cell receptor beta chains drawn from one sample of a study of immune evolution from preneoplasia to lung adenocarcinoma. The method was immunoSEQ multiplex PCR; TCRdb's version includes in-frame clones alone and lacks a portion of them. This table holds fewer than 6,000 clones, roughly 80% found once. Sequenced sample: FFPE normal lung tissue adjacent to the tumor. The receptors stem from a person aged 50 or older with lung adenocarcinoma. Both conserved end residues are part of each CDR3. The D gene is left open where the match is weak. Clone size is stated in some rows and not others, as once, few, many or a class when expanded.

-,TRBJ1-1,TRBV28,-,TGTGCCAGCAGTCTCCACCGGGACCGATTGAACACTGAAGCTTTCTTT,CASSLHRDRLNTEAFF
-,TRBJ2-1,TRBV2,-,TGTGCCAGCAGTCCTCACCGGGAGAGGCTGTTCTTC,CASSPHRERLFF
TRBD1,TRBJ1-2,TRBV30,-,TGTGCCTGCGACCGGACAGGGGGCGGGTATGGCTACACCTTC,CACDRTGGGYGYTF
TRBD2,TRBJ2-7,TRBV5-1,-,TGCGCCAGCAGCTTGGGGACTAGCGGGTACGAGCAGTACTTC,CASSLGTSGYEQYF
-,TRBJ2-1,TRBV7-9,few,TGTGCCAGCAGCTTTAATAGCGTGAATGAGCAGTTCTTC,CASSFNSVNEQFF
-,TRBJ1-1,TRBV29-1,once,TGCAGCGTCGACGCGGAAACTGAAGCTTTCTTT,CSVDAETEAFF
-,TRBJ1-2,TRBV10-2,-,TGCGCCAGCACTCGACAGATCTATGGCTACACCTTC,CASTRQIYGYTF
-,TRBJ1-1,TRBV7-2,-,TGTGCCAGCACCACGGGCGGGGGCTGGAACACTGAAGCTTTCTTT,CASTTGGGWNTEAFF
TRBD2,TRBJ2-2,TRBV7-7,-,TGTGCTAGCATCTCGGTGGTAGCGGGAGTGAGCACCGGGGAGCTGTTTTTT,CASISVVAGVSTGELFF
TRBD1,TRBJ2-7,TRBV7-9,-,TGTGCCAGCAGCATACCGGGACAGGGCTACGAGCAGTACTTC,CASSIPGQGYEQYF
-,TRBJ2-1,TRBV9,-,TGTGCCAGCAGCGTAGATGGGGGAACCTACAATGAGCAGTTCTTC,CASSVDGGTYNEQFF
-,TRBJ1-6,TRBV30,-,TGTGCCTGGAAGGCAGGCTCCGATAATTCACCCCTCCACTTT,CAWKAGSDNSPLHF
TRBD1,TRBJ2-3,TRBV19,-,TGTGCCAGTAGTACTATTGACAGGGGAGGAACAGATACGCAGTATTTT,CASSTIDRGGTDTQYF
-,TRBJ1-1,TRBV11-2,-,TGTGCCAGCAGCTATGGGGCTGAAGCTTTCTTT,CASSYGAEAFF
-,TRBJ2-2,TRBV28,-,TGTGCCAGCCGAACCCTAGGACAAAACACCGGGGAGCTGTTTTTT,CASRTLGQNTGELFF
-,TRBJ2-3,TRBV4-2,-,TGTGCCAGCAGCCAAGATACAAGCGCCCCCCGTGATACGCAGTATTTT,CASSQDTSAPRDTQYF
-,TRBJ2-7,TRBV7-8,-,TGTGCCAGCAGAAAAACGGGGTCCGGCCTCGACGAGCAGTACTTC,CASRKTGSGLDEQYF
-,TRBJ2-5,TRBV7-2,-,TGTGCCAGCAAAGACAGCAATGAAGAGACCCAGTACTTC,CASKDSNEETQYF
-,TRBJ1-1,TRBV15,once,TGTGCCACCAGCACCTCAGGGTTTTCCACTGAAGCTTTCTTT,CATSTSGFSTEAFF
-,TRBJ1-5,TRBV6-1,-,TGTGCCAGCAGTGCCCTACAGGGTGGCAATCAGCCCCAGCATTTT,CASSALQGGNQPQHF
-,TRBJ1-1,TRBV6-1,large,TGTGCCACCGAACAGGGATTTGAAGCTTTCTTT,CATEQGFEAFF
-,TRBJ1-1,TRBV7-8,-,TGTGCCAGCAGCTTAGCCGGACAGCTCGAGATCTTCTTT,CASSLAGQLEIFF
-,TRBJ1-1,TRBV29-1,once,TGCAGCGTCCTCCCCCCCGTCGGGGCTGACACTGAAGCTTTCTTT,CSVLPPVGADTEAFF
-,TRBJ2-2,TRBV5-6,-,TGTGCCAGCAGCTCAGGGGCCCCTCCTGGGGAGCTGTTTTTT,CASSSGAPPGELFF
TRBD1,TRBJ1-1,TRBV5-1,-,TGCGCCAGCAGCTTGACAGGGGCGGGGGGCATGAACACTGAAGCTTTCTTT,CASSLTGAGGMNTEAFF
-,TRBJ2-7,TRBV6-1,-,TGTGCCAGCAGTGAAAGGGGGTACGAGCAGTACTTC,CASSERGYEQYF
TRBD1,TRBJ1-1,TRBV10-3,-,TGTGCCATCAGACGGACAGGGGGCGGGAGAGAAGCTTTCTTT,CAIRRTGGGREAFF
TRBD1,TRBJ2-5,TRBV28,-,TGTGCCAGCAGTACAGGGGCTGTGGGGGAGACCCAGTACTTC,CASSTGAVGETQYF
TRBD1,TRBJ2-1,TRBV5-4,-,TGTGCCAGCAGCTTGGAACAGGGGGGACATCTGGATGAGCAGTTCTTC,CASSLEQGGHLDEQFF
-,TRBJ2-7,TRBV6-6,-,TGTGCCAGCGGTCAAACCGGCGTCTACGAGCAGTACTTC,CASGQTGVYEQYF
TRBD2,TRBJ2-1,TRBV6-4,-,TGTGCCAGCAGTCGACTAGCGGGAGAGTACAATGAGCAGTTCTTC,CASSRLAGEYNEQFF
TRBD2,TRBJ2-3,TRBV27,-,TGTGCCAGCCAACGGCAGCCCCGGGGGGGAACAGATACGCAGTATTTT,CASQRQPRGGTDTQYF
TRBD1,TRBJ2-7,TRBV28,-,TGTGCCAGTATGCAGGGGGCATTTTCCTACGAGCAGTACTTC,CASMQGAFSYEQYF
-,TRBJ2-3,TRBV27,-,TGTGCCAGCCGAGGTTTCGGGGTTAGCACAGATACGCAGTATTTT,CASRGFGVSTDTQYF
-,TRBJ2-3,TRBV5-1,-,TGCGCCAGCAGCTTGTTCGGACCCACAGATACGCAGTATTTT,CASSLFGPTDTQYF
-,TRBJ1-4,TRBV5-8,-,TGTGCCAGCAGCGTAGGGAAGATGGGGGGCAGTGAAAAACTGTTTTTT,CASSVGKMGGSEKLFF
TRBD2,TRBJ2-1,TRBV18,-,TGTGCCAGCTCACCAGGGACTAGCGGGAGGAATGAGCAGTTCTTC,CASSPGTSGRNEQFF
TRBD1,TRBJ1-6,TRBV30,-,TGTGCCTGGGACAGGGAGAATTCACCCCTCCACTTT,CAWDRENSPLHF
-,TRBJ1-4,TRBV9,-,TGTGCCAGCAGCACGGGACGGATTAATGAAAAACTGTTTTTT,CASSTGRINEKLFF
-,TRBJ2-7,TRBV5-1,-,-,CASSWGAGSYEHYF
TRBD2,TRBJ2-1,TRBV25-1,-,TGTGCCAGCAGTTATACTAGCGGGAGGTCGAATGAGCAGTTCTTC,CASSYTSGRSNEQFF
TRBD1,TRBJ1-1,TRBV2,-,TGTGCCAGCAGCGATTGGGACAGCATGAACACTGAAGCTTTCTTT,CASSDWDSMNTEAFF
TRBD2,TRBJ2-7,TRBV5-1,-,TGCGCCAGCAGCTCGAGTCTAGCGGGGGACTACGAGCAGTACTTC,CASSSSLAGDYEQYF
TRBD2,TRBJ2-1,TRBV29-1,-,TGCAGCGTTGAGGGGACTATTTACAATGAGCAGTTCTTC,CSVEGTIYNEQFF
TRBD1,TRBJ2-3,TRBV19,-,TGTGCCAGTAGTATTATGGACAGGGTCGGCACAGATACGCAGTATTTT,CASSIMDRVGTDTQYF
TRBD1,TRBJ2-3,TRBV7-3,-,TGTGCCAGCAGCTTAGGGACAGGGCTCGAGGGTACGCAGTATTTT,CASSLGTGLEGTQYF
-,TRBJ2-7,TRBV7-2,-,TGTGCCAGCAGCCCAAGGAGCTCCTACGAGCAGTACTTC,CASSPRSSYEQYF
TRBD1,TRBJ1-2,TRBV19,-,TGTGCCAGTAGTGACCAGGGACAGAGCTATGGCTACACCTTC,CASSDQGQSYGYTF
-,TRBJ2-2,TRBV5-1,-,TGCGCCAGCAGCTTGCATCTGGCCACCGGGGAGCTGTTTTTT,CASSLHLATGELFF
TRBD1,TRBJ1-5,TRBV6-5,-,TGTGCCAGCAGTTACACGACAGGGATCGATCAGCCCCAGCATTTT,CASSYTTGIDQPQHF
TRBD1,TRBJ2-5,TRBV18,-,TGTGCCAGCTCACCGGGACAGGGAGAGACCCAGTACTTC,CASSPGQGETQYF
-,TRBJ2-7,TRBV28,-,TGTGCCAGCAGTTTCGGGGATCATGTGACAGACTTGGGGCAGTACTTC,CASSFGDHVTDLGQYF
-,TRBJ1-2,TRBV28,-,TGTGCCAGCGGTTCGGGGGGCGGTTTTGGCTACACCTTC,CASGSGGGFGYTF
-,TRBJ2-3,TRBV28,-,TGTGCCAGCAGTTCAATGGGGGTTCGCACAGATACGCAGTATTTT,CASSSMGVRTDTQYF
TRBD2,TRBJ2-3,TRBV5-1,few,TGCGCCAGCAGCTTGGGAAGCGGGGGGGCCGGAGATACGCAGTATTTT,CASSLGSGGAGDTQYF
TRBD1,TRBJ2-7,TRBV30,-,TGTGCCTGGGGTCGACAGGGGGCCTACGAGCAGTACTTC,CAWGRQGAYEQYF
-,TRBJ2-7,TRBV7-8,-,TGTGCCAGCAGCCCCCTTGACGGGATTGAAGACGAGCAGTACTTC,CASSPLDGIEDEQYF
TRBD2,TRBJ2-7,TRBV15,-,TGTGCCACCAGCAGAGTTGGGACTAGCGACTACGAGCAGTACTTC,CATSRVGTSDYEQYF
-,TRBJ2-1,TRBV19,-,TGTGCCAGTAGTAACGCCGCTGAGCAGTTCTTC,CASSNAAEQFF
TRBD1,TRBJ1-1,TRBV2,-,TGTGCCAGCAGTGTGGTACAGGGGAGTAGGATGAACACTGAAGCTTTCTTT,CASSVVQGSRMNTEAFF